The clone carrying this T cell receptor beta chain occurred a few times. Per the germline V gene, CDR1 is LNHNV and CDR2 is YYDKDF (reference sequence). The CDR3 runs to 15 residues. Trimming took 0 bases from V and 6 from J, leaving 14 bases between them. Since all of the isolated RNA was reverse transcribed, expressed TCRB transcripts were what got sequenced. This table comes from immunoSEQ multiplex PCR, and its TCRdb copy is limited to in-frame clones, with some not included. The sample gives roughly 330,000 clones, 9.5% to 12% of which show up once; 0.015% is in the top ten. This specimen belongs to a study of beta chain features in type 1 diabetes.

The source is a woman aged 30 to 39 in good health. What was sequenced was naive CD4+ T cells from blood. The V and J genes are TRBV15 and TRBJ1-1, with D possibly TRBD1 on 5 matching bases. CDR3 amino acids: CATSRELTVLAEAFF. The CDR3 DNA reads TGTGCCACCAGCAGAGAGCTGACAGTTCTCGCTGAAGCTTTCTTT.